The sequence of this T cell receptor beta chain was determined in a study of cytomegalovirus exposure and HLA in healthy donors. Study-wide results and caveats: While the bulk of TCR sequences proved rare, some public TCRs turned up in many donors. Cytomegalovirus status was reportedly diagnosed by the classifier with high specificity and sensitivity. There were a few CMV-associated chains whose specificity for CMV antigens was confirmed in vitro.

The assay was immunoSEQ multiplex PCR, and TCRdb's table has in-frame clones only and misses some. The profile covers about 220,000 clones, with 75% to 95% appearing a single time and roughly 1% taken by the ten largest. The germline gives CDR1 WNHNN, CDR2 SYGVQD (reference sequence). The CDR3 is made up of 20 amino acids. After removal of 2 bases from V and 7 bases from J, the junction contained 21 bases not matched to a gene. This clone appeared a single time. The antigen remains unidentified. This TCR derives from a woman between 18 and 29 years old in good health and CMV-seronegative. This sequence joins TRBV10-1 and TRBJ1-5, with 9 bases matching TRBD1. The material sequenced was PBMCs. This CDR3 is CASSERVTGGSFNLRQPQHF. CDR3 sequence (DNA): TGCGCCAGCAGTGAGAGGGTTACAGGGGGCTCCTTCAACTTGAGGCAGCCCCAGCATTTT.